This passage covers 21 T cell receptor beta chains from one sample sequenced in a study of vaccination effects on CD4 cells after COVID-19. These receptors' antigens are unknown. Expansion with viral peptide pools was applied to antigen-specific CD4+ T cells by the ViraFEST assay prior to sequencing. Once cultured for roughly 10 days, the cells underwent separation to obtain CD4+ T cells. All study participants received two doses of BNT162b2 or mRNA-1273 vaccine. The protocol was immunoSEQ multiplex PCR, while the TCRdb copy is restricted to in-frame clones and leaves out a portion. The top ten hold 1.5% to 2% of the sample, which has roughly 63,000 clones, roughly 78% seen once. Material: CD4+ T cells from PBMCs cultured with HCoV-OC43 spike peptides, obtained after COVID-19 vaccination. Subset of the sample: HCoV-OC43 spike overlapping peptide pool stimulation. These receptors all stem from a human donor who received a COVID-19 vaccine.

The V and J genes are TRBV2 and TRBJ2-7; 9 bases fit TRBD1. The V and J ends lost 6 bases and 3 bases, in that order; junction bases with no gene match: 3. The CDR3 spans 13 residues. Germline assignment: CDR1 SNHLY and CDR2 FYNNEI. The CDR3 reads CASRGTGNYEQYV. The DNA of the CDR3 is TGTGCCAGCAGGGGGACAGGGAACTACGAGCAGTACGTC.

A single count supports this clone. This chain uses TRBV19 with TRBJ1-5; TRBD1 aligns across 9 bases. From germline, CDR1 is LNHDA and CDR2 SQIVND (reference sequence). Trimming at V came to 6 bases and at J to 0 bases, leaving 9 bases not matched to a gene. CDR3 size: 17 residues. Here the CDR3 DNA reads TGTGCCAGTAGGGTCGGGACAGGGCCTTTTAGCAATCAGCCCCAGCATTTT. It codes for CASRVGTGPFSNQPQHF.

The chain couples TRBV12-3 or TRBV12-4 to TRBJ1-2, with unresolved D. The CDR3 is made up of 13 amino acids. V dropped 3 bases and J dropped 1 base, with 6 bases sitting between them. The CDR3 protein is CASSLAVNYGYTF. The DNA of the CDR3 is TGTGCCAGCAGTTTGGCGGTTAACTATGGCTACACCTTC.

The chain combines TRBV5-1 with TRBJ2-2; D may be TRBD2 (6 bases). Germline CDR1 is SGHRS and CDR2 is YFSETQ. The CDR3 has 15 residues. With 4 bases removed from V and 5 bases from J, the gap between germline ends came to 15 bases. CDR3 nucleotides: TGCGCCAGCAGCGCTCGGGACTTGAAAACCGGGGAGCTGTTTTTT. This translates into CASSARDLKTGELFF.

This chain joins TRBV3-1 (or the pseudogene TRBV3-2) and TRBJ2-2, with TRBD2 identical over 7 bases. Germline-derived CDR1 and CDR2 are LGHDT and YNNKEL (reference sequence). V lost 1 base to trimming and J lost 3 bases; unmatched junction nucleotides: 8. The CDR3 totals 17 residues. In DNA, the CDR3 is TGTGCCAGCAGCCAAGTATCTGGGGCGGGGGACACCGGGGAGCTGTTTTTT. The encoded protein is CASSQVSGAGDTGELFF.

The CDR3 reads CASRDRNQPQHF. In nucleotides, the CDR3 is TGTGCCAGCAGGGATAGGAATCAGCCCCAGCATTTT. The rearrangement joins TRBV12-3 or TRBV12-4 to TRBJ1-5; no reliable D call. CDR3 length: 12 amino acids. V lost 6 bases, J lost 4 bases, and 7 bases lay in between.

This clone was counted only a few times. V gene TRBV2 combines with J gene TRBJ2-7; 7 bases map to TRBD2. V shed 8 bases, J shed 3 bases, and the junction held 13 bases outside the gene matches. Looked up from germline, CDR1 is SNHLY and CDR2 is FYNNEI. The CDR3 contains 15 residues. CDR3 DNA: TGTGCCAGCGCCAGGGAGGGCGGGACTATCTACGAGCAGTACGTC. Protein sequence: CASAREGGTIYEQYV.

In its sample, this clone was seen a few times. The rearrangement joins TRBV6-5 to TRBJ1-5; 8 bases align to TRBD1. Trimming took 6 bases from V and 7 from J; bases not matched to a gene: 8. The CDR3 has 14 residues. Germline lookup yields CDR1 MNHEY and CDR2 SVGAGI. CDR3 coding DNA: TGTGCCAGCAGCACCACAGGGGGAGGACAGCCCCAGCATTTT. This codes for CASSTTGGGQPQHF.

The V gene is TRBV7-2, the J gene TRBJ2-7, with TRBD2 matching 10 bases. The CDR3 extends over 15 amino acids. V shed 5 bases, J shed 2 bases, and the junction held 6 bases outside the gene matches. The germline V gene encodes CDR1 SGHTA and CDR2 FQGNSA. CDR3 sequence: CASSRSGGVTYEQYV. CDR3 DNA sequence: TGTGCCAGCAGCAGAAGCGGGGGGGTTACCTACGAGCAGTACGTC.

The chain couples TRBV3-1 (or the pseudogene TRBV3-2) to TRBJ1-2; D might be TRBD1 (5 bases). Germline V gene lookup returns CDR1 LGHDT and CDR2 YNNKEL (reference sequence). V was pared by 1 base and J by 0 bases, with 9 bases between. This CDR3 has 15 amino acids. CDR3 protein: CASSQVPDTNYGYTF. CDR3 nucleotides: TGTGCCAGCAGCCAAGTTCCGGACACTAACTATGGCTACACCTTC.

This clone was detected only once. The chain couples TRBV24-1 to TRBJ2-1, with 7 bases lining up with TRBD2. The CDR3 is 16 amino acids. Germline loops: CDR1 KGHDR, CDR2 SFDVKD. The ends lost 4 bases at V and 0 bases at J; junction bases unmatched: 5. This CDR3 reads CATSDAGGSSYNEQFF. CDR3 coding DNA: TGTGCCACCAGTGACGCCGGGGGGAGCTCCTACAATGAGCAGTTCTTC.

This clone was picked up a small number of times. The chain employs TRBV21-1 and TRBJ1-2; the DNA was not compared with TRBD1, the D call given in the table. TRBV21-1 is a documented pseudogene. The CDR3 runs 15 residues. CDR3 residues: CASSKEPGLRYGYTF. In DNA form, the CDR3 reads TGTGCCAGCAGCAAAGAACCAGGGCTAAGATATGGCTACACCTTC.

V is TRBV5-1 and J is TRBJ2-4; tentatively, D is TRBD2 (5 bases). Germline CDR1 and CDR2: SGHRS and YFSETQ. The germline V and J ends were trimmed by 0 bases and 0 bases, with 10 bases remaining between them. The CDR3 length is 16 residues. This CDR3 is CASSLVPGIAKNIQYF. The DNA for the CDR3 is TGCGCCAGCAGCTTGGTTCCGGGGATAGCCAAAAACATTCAGTACTTC.

The chain carries TRBV3-1 (or the pseudogene TRBV3-2) and TRBJ1-3, with D unresolved. The V and J ends lost 3 bases and 0 bases respectively, with 6 bases between them. Germline CDR1 and CDR2: LGHDT and YNNKEL (reference sequence). The CDR3 length is 14 residues. This CDR3 reads CASSHGTSGNTIYF. The CDR3 bases are TGTGCCAGCAGCCATGGAACCTCTGGAAACACCATATATTTT.

The V gene is TRBV7-8, the J gene TRBJ2-3; 11 bases match TRBD2. The CDR3 spans 19 residues. Germline CDR1 is SGHVS and CDR2 is FQNEAQ. V dropped 2 bases and J dropped 7; count of bases not matched to a gene: 17. The CDR3 spells CASSLTSGIAGGPVNTQYF. The CDR3 region has the DNA TGTGCCAGCAGCTTAACCTCGGGGATAGCGGGGGGGCCGGTGAATACGCAGTATTTT. The full variable domain, its missing parts supplied by reference TRBV7-8 and TRBJ2-3, is GAGVSQSPRYKVAKRGQDVALRCDPISGHVSLFWYQQALGQGPEFLTYFQNEAQLDKSGLPSDRFFAERPEGSVSTLKIQRTQQEDSAVYLCASSLTSGIAGGPVNTQYFGPGTRLTVL.

The chain recombines TRBV5-1 with TRBJ1-2; perhaps TRBD1 as D (6 bases). The CDR3 sequence is 13 residues long. Per germline, CDR1 SGHRS and CDR2 YFSETQ. V lost 1 base, J lost 4 bases, and 8 bases lay in between. CDR3 DNA: TGCGCCAGCAGCTTGTCAGGGGCCTATGGCTACACCTTC. Amino acids: CASSLSGAYGYTF.

This clone appeared once. This chain links TRBV6-5 with TRBJ2-1; D gene ambiguous. Trimming stripped 10 bases from V and 9 bases from J, with 10 bases between. The CDR3 contains 10 residues. Germline CDR1 MNHEY, CDR2 SVGAGI. The CDR3 nucleotides are TGTGCCACGGTTGGGGTTGAGCAGTTCTTC. It encodes CATVGVEQFF.

The rearrangement joins TRBV6-5 to TRBJ2-1; D remains unclear. The germline V and J ends were trimmed by 0 bases and 8 bases, with 17 bases remaining between them. The CDR3 runs 16 residues. CDR1 MNHEY and CDR2 SVGAGI come from the germline V gene. CDR3 protein: CASSYSIQAHEDEQFF. Written as DNA, the CDR3 is TGTGCCAGCAGTTACTCGATTCAGGCCCATGAGGATGAGCAGTTCTTC.

CDR3 sequence: CASSPPQGRSTEAFF. CDR3 nucleotides: TGTGCCAGCAGCCCTCCCCAGGGACGGAGCACTGAAGCTTTCTTT. This chain joins TRBV9 and TRBJ1-1; D may be TRBD1 (5 bases). Trimming took off 4 bases at V and 4 bases at J, with 17 bases between the two ends. There are 15 residues in the CDR3. Germline values: CDR1 SGDLS, CDR2 YYNGEE.

This chain links TRBV28 with TRBJ1-3; no definite D call. The CDR3 is made up of 12 amino acids. Germline CDR1 MDHEN, CDR2 SYDVKM. The V end lost 3 bases, the J end lost 4 bases, and 4 bases lay between the germline ends. CDR3 residues: CASSFRGNTIYF. For the CDR3, the DNA is TGTGCCAGCAGTTTCAGAGGAAACACCATATATTTT.

V gene TRBV12-3 or TRBV12-4 combines with J gene TRBJ1-1, with D unresolved. The V end lost 7 bases, the J end lost 3 bases, and 12 bases lay between the germline ends. The CDR3 is made up of 13 amino acids. The CDR3 DNA reads TGTGCCAGCACCATGACCCCCGACACTGAAGCTTTCTTT. Translated, it gives CASTMTPDTEAFF.